The entry that follows covers one TCR beta chain sequence. This specimen belongs to a study of CD8 T cells in Susac syndrome. Random hexamers were used to reverse transcribe about 0.5 to 1 ug of RNA. TCRdb re-analysed the immunoSEQ multiplex PCR reads in MiXCR, keeping a single row per CDR3 protein. The repertoire holds 200,000 or so distinct CDR3 sequences, with roughly 96% as singletons. V lost 11 bases and J 5 bases, leaving 12 bases between the germline ends. The germline V gene encodes CDR1 SEHNR and CDR2 FQNEAQ (reference sequence). The CDR3 sequence is 11 residues long. The material sequenced was CD4+ T cells from PBMCs. V is TRBV7-9 and J is TRBJ1-1; D is ambiguous. This TCR came from a human donor with multiple sclerosis. DNA for the CDR3: TGTGCCGGAACCCTTGTAACTGAAGCTTTCTTT. Encoded protein: CAGTLVTEAFF.